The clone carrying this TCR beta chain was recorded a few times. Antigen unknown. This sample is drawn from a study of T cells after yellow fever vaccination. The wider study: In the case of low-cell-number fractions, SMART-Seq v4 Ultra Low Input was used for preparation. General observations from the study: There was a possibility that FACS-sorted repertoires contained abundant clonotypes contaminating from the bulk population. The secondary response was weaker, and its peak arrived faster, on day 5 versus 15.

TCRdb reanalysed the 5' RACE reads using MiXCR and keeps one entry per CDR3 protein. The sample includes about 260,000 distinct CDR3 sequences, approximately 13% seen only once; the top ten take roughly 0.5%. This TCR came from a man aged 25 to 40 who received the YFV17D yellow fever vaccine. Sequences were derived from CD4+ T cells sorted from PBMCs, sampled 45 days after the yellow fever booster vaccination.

The CDR3 DNA reads as TGTGCCAGCAGCTTTATAAGCGTAGGTTCCTACAATGAGCAGTTCTTC. This gives the protein CASSFISVGSYNEQFF. The V and J genes are TRBV27 and TRBJ2-1; no reliable D call. CDR3 length: 16 amino acids. Germline-derived CDR1 and CDR2 are MNHEY and SMNVEV (reference sequence). V was pared by 6 bases and J by 1 base, with 16 bases between.